The 30 T cell receptor beta chains reported below all come from one sample, sequenced in a study of shared clonotypes between healthy human individuals. Profiled with immunoSEQ multiplex PCR; TCRdb holds only in-frame clones, not every one. Of hundreds of thousands of clones listed, 95% to 97% were seen once; the top ten hold around 0.1%. CD8 cells classed as naive were CD45RO-negative and positively selected for CCR7, excluding terminally differentiated effector memory CD45RA+ cells. The material sequenced was naive CD8+ T cells sorted from blood. These TCRs come from a woman aged 25 to 39 in good health.

V and J are TRBV30 and TRBJ1-1; D remains ambiguous. The CDR3 contains 12 residues. The germline V and J ends were trimmed by 4 bases and 6 bases, with 12 bases remaining between them. In germline, CDR1 is GTSNPN, CDR2 SVGIG (reference sequence). The CDR3 nucleotides read TGTGCCTGGAACGGTGCCGGCGCTGAAGCTTTCTTT. Translated: CAWNGAGAEAFF.

This chain connects TRBV5-1 to TRBJ1-1, with D hard to call. This CDR3 comprises 15 residues. Deletions cut 1 base from V and 1 base from J, with 11 bases between. Germline V gene lookup returns CDR1 SGHRS and CDR2 YFSETQ. The CDR3 nucleotides read TGCGCCAGCAGCTTGCAGGACGGTCAGAACACTGAAGCTTTCTTT. As protein: CASSLQDGQNTEAFF.

V and J are TRBV5-1 and TRBJ2-1; weak D call: TRBD1 (6 bases). V lost 7 bases, J lost 7 bases, and 12 bases lay in between. Germline CDR1 reads SGHRS; CDR2 reads YFSETQ. The CDR3 sequence is 12 residues long. The CDR3: CASQQGLNEQFF. The DNA for the CDR3 is TGCGCCAGCCAACAGGGCCTAAATGAGCAGTTCTTC.

This rearrangement joins TRBV19 to TRBJ1-2, with D perhaps TRBD1 (5 bases). Trimming stripped 6 bases from V and 7 bases from J, with 21 bases between. Germline-derived CDR1 and CDR2 are LNHDA and SQIVND (reference sequence). The CDR3 is 15 residues long. The CDR3 sequence is CASSPTPLDSSGYTF. The CDR3 coding sequence is TGTGCCAGTAGCCCCACGCCCCTCGACAGTTCTGGCTACACCTTC.

The chain is built from TRBV28 and TRBJ1-4; D unresolved. The CDR3 runs 17 residues. V lost 7 bases and J 3 bases, leaving 21 bases between the germline ends. CDR1 MDHEN and CDR2 SYDVKM come from the germline V gene. The CDR3 sequence: CASNWGGSRDSNEKLFF. CDR3 sequence (DNA): TGTGCCAGCAACTGGGGTGGCAGCCGAGACTCTAATGAAAAACTGTTTTTT.

The chain couples TRBV27 to TRBJ2-7; D could derive from TRBD1 or TRBD2 (5 bases each). Per the germline V gene, CDR1 is MNHEY and CDR2 is SMNVEV (reference sequence). The CDR3 has 14 amino acids. Trimming pared 6 bases from V and 0 bases from J, leaving 12 bases between. The CDR3 DNA follows: TGTGCCAGCAGAGGGACCGTCAGCTCCTACGAGCAGTACTTC. It specifies CASRGTVSSYEQYF.

This clone showed up just a few times. The rearrangement uses TRBV2 and TRBJ1-2; 7 bases map to TRBD1. Per the germline V gene, CDR1 is SNHLY and CDR2 is FYNNEI. Losses at the gene ends were 8 bases for V and 4 bases for J; bases not matched to a gene: 10. This CDR3 is 14 amino acids long. As DNA, the CDR3 is TGTGCCAGCCCTGGCGGACAGGACCCCTATGGCTACACCTTC. It encodes CASPGGQDPYGYTF.

The chain links TRBV19 to TRBJ2-5; 8 nucleotides match TRBD2. The germline V gene encodes CDR1 LNHDA and CDR2 SQIVND (reference sequence). This CDR3 is built from 15 residues. The V gene end was trimmed by 7 bases and the J gene end by 2 bases; junction bases not matched to a gene: 9. The CDR3 spells CASKMRLAPQETQYF. The DNA of the CDR3 is TGTGCCAGTAAGATGAGACTAGCGCCTCAAGAGACCCAGTACTTC.

The chain links TRBV7-9 to TRBJ2-7, with D unclear. Per the germline V gene, CDR1 is SEHNR and CDR2 is FQNEAQ (reference sequence). Trimming stripped 2 bases from V and 5 bases from J, with 7 bases between. The CDR3 is 12 amino acids. In nucleotides, the CDR3 is TGTGCCAGCAGCTTAAGATTGGACGAGCAGTACTTC. Amino acid sequence: CASSLRLDEQYF.

The V and J genes are TRBV10-3 and TRBJ1-4, with D uncertain. V lost 0 bases and J lost 8, with 28 bases in between. Germline lookup yields CDR1 ENHRY and CDR2 SYGVKD. The CDR3 loop spans 20 amino acids. CDR3 DNA: TGTGCCATCAGTGAGTCGAGTAGAGGCTTGCGGGTGGCGTCGGGAGAAAAACTGTTTTTT. Encoded protein: CAISESSRGLRVASGEKLFF.

The genes are TRBV27 and TRBJ1-2; possible D gene TRBD1, 5 bases. Trimming removed 3 bases at V and 1 base at J, with 12 bases between. Germline V CDR1 and CDR2: MNHEY, SMNVEV (reference sequence). CDR3 size: 15 residues. The CDR3 DNA is TGTGCCAGCAGTTTGGTTCCAGGGCTTAACTATGGCTACACCTTC. Amino acids: CASSLVPGLNYGYTF.

CDR3 bases: TGTGCCAGCAGTTTGGGGGAGGACCCCTACAATGAGCAGTTCTTC. It translates to CASSLGEDPYNEQFF. The rearrangement uses TRBV28 and TRBJ2-1; D possibly corresponds to TRBD2 (6 bases). Germline V gene data show CDR1 as MDHEN and CDR2 as SYDVKM. Deletions cut 3 bases from V and 2 bases from J, with 11 bases between. This CDR3 region has 15 residues.

The V call is TRBV19, the J call TRBJ2-3; D remains unclear. Germline loops: CDR1 LNHDA, CDR2 SQIVND (reference sequence). The V end lost 1 base, the J end lost 6 bases, and 8 bases lay between the germline ends. This CDR3 has 13 residues. The CDR3 nucleotides are TGTGCCAGTAGTATAGTTGTTACCGATACGCAGTATTTT. Protein: CASSIVVTDTQYF.

The chain joins TRBV9 to TRBJ1-5; D call uncertain. Trimming shortened V by 0 bases and J by 3 bases, and 10 bases separated the two germline ends. The CDR3 extends over 15 amino acids. The germline V gene has CDR1 SGDLS and CDR2 YYNGEE. The CDR3 DNA reads as TGTGCCAGCAGCGTAGACTGGGGTCCCAATCAGCCCCAGCATTTT. It is translated as CASSVDWGPNQPQHF.

V gene TRBV9 combines with J gene TRBJ2-2; no definite D call. In germline, CDR1 is SGDLS, CDR2 YYNGEE. This CDR3 is built from 14 residues. Trimming took 0 bases from V and 7 from J, leaving 10 bases between them. The CDR3 sequence: CASSVDGPRGELFF. CDR3 coding DNA: TGTGCCAGCAGCGTAGATGGCCCCCGCGGGGAGCTGTTTTTT.

The chain employs TRBV27 and TRBJ2-1; TRBD2 is a possible D gene (6 bases). Between the trimmed V and J ends, which lost 5 bases and 1 base, there was a span of 12 bases. Germline assignment: CDR1 MNHEY and CDR2 SMNVEV (reference sequence). The CDR3 contains 15 residues. Written as DNA, the CDR3 is TGTGCCAGCAGTCCCCGGGACTTTTCCTACAATGAGCAGTTCTTC. Translating gives CASSPRDFSYNEQFF.

The chain combines TRBV29-1 with TRBJ2-1, with D hard to call. Trimming pared 2 bases from V and 6 bases from J, leaving 8 bases between. The V gene's germline CDR1 is SQVTM and CDR2 ANQGSEA. CDR3 length: 12 residues. CDR3 amino acids: CSVERKANEQFF. As DNA, the CDR3 is TGCAGCGTTGAAAGGAAAGCCAATGAGCAGTTCTTC.

This chain connects TRBV9 to TRBJ1-2, with D perhaps TRBD1 (5 bases). Germline V CDR1 and CDR2: SGDLS, YYNGEE. The length of the CDR3 is 15 residues. V was clipped by 0 bases and J by 6 bases, with 15 bases between them. The CDR3 region has the DNA TGTGCCAGCAGCGTAGTAACAGGAGATTTGGATGGCTACACCTTC. Amino acid sequence: CASSVVTGDLDGYTF.

The chain couples TRBV27 to TRBJ2-3; D is undetermined. Trimming shortened V by 0 bases and J by 5 bases, and 9 bases separated the two germline ends. This CDR3 comprises 14 residues. Germline V gene data show CDR1 as MNHEY and CDR2 as SMNVEV (reference sequence). CDR3 DNA: TGTGCCAGCAGTTTATCAATAGGGCTAGATACGCAGTATTTT. Amino acid sequence: CASSLSIGLDTQYF.

J is TRBJ1-1 and V is TRBV4-1; D is undetermined. CDR3 length equals 13 residues. V was shortened by 5 bases and J by 4 bases, with 11 bases between the two germline ends. Germline CDR1 MGHRA, CDR2 YSYEKL. CDR3 in DNA: TGCGCCAGCAGCTTTCCAGGTTCCACTGAAGCTTTCTTT. It yields the protein CASSFPGSTEAFF.

The chain has TRBV7-9 and TRBJ2-1; D possibly corresponds to TRBD1 (6 bases). The CDR3 covers 13 residues. Looked up from germline, CDR1 is SEHNR and CDR2 is FQNEAQ (reference sequence). Trimming shortened V by 8 bases and J by 8 bases, and 16 bases separated the two germline ends. This CDR3 is CASAGATWHEQFF. CDR3 nucleotide sequence: TGTGCCAGCGCAGGGGCGACATGGCATGAGCAGTTCTTC.

The rearrangement uses TRBV28 and TRBJ2-7; a possible D gene is TRBD1 (6 bases). CDR1 MDHEN and CDR2 SYDVKM come from the germline V gene. This CDR3 has 15 residues. Trimming cost V 6 bases and J 7 bases, with 22 bases left between them. CDR3 sequence (DNA): TGTGCCAGCAGCCTAGGGATTTCAGGGGTCGGTGAGCAGTACTTC. Residues: CASSLGISGVGEQYF.

The chain carries TRBV4-1 and TRBJ2-2; D remains unclear. The ends were cut back, 6 bases at V and 1 base at J, with 0 bases in the middle. The CDR3 spans 11 residues. In germline, CDR1 is MGHRA, CDR2 YSYEKL. The CDR3 DNA reads TGCGCCAGCAGGAACACCGGGGAGCTGTTTTTT. Translation gives CASRNTGELFF.

This chain uses TRBV30 with TRBJ2-2, with D possibly TRBD2 on 5 matching bases. The ends were cut back, 0 bases at V and 0 bases at J, with 17 bases in the middle. Germline V CDR1 and CDR2: GTSNPN, SVGIG (reference sequence). This CDR3 comprises 18 residues. Here the CDR3 reads CAWSVHLRGFTNTGELFF. As DNA, the CDR3 is TGTGCCTGGAGTGTACATCTTCGGGGTTTCACGAACACCGGGGAGCTGTTTTTT.

The J gene is TRBJ2-7, the V gene TRBV5-4, with TRBD2 matching 7 bases. CDR1 SGHNT and CDR2 YYREEE come from the germline V gene (reference sequence). V trimming: 9 bases; J trimming: 2 bases; junction bases outside the gene matches: 14. CDR3 length: 15 residues. This CDR3 reads CATQVGGAGAYEQYF. CDR3 in DNA: TGTGCCACCCAGGTCGGAGGGGCGGGGGCCTACGAGCAGTACTTC.

CDR3 coding DNA: TGCGCCAGCAGCCAACCCTTCCGGGGGGACTCTGGGGCCAACGTCCTGACTTTC. Translating it yields CASSQPFRGDSGANVLTF. The chain joins TRBV4-1 to TRBJ2-6; 7 bases are shared with TRBD2. With V trimmed by 2 bases and J by 0 bases, 7 bases remained unmatched. CDR3 length: 18 residues. Germline lookup yields CDR1 MGHRA and CDR2 YSYEKL.

The chain joins TRBV5-1 to TRBJ2-1; 8 nucleotides line up with TRBD2. The V segment lost 3 bases and the J segment 4 bases; nucleotides outside the gene matches: 6. The CDR3 runs to 15 residues. Germline V gene data show CDR1 as SGHRS and CDR2 as YFSETQ. CDR3 loop: CASSSNGTRYNEQFF. The DNA of the CDR3 is TGCGCCAGCAGCTCGAATGGGACTAGGTACAATGAGCAGTTCTTC.

The V call is TRBV7-9, the J call TRBJ2-5, with a tentative D call TRBD2 (7 bases). There are 16 residues in the CDR3. Germline-derived CDR1 and CDR2 are SEHNR and FQNEAQ (reference sequence). V was clipped by 3 bases and J by 2 bases, with 16 bases between them. CDR3 amino acids: CASSFRAGGQQETQYF. CDR3 DNA sequence: TGTGCCAGCAGCTTCCGCGCCGGGGGGCAGCAAGAGACCCAGTACTTC.

V usage is TRBV5-8 and J usage is TRBJ2-5, with D unclear. This CDR3 comprises 14 residues. Trimming removed 1 base at V and 3 bases at J, with 10 bases between. The germline gives CDR1 SGHTS, CDR2 YDEGEE. CDR3 nucleotide sequence: TGTGCCAGCAGCTTGAGGGCCAGAAAAGAGACCCAGTACTTC. It translates to CASSLRARKETQYF.

The V call is TRBV27, the J call TRBJ2-7; perhaps D is TRBD1 or TRBD2 (5 bases each). Deletions cut 5 bases from V and 2 bases from J, with 19 bases between. In germline, CDR1 is MNHEY, CDR2 SMNVEV (reference sequence). CDR3 size: 16 residues. CDR3 sequence reads: CASSHSLGTRAYEQYF. The CDR3 DNA follows: TGTGCCAGCAGTCACTCCCTCGGGACCCGCGCCTACGAGCAGTACTTC.